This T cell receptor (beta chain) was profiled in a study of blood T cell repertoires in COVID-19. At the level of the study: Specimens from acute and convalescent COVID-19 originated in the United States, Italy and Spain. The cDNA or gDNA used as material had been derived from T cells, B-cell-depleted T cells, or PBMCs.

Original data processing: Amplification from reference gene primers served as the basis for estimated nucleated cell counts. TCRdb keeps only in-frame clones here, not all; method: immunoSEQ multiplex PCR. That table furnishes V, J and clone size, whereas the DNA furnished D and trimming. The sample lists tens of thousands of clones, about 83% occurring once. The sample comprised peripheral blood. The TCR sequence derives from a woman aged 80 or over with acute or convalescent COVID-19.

The CDR3 nucleotides read TGTGCCAGCAGCGCCGGGGGGGTTCAGGATACGCAGTATTTT. It translates to CASSAGGVQDTQYF. V and J are TRBV9 and TRBJ2-3, with 8 positions matching TRBD2. Germline V gives CDR1 SGDLS, CDR2 YYNGEE. The CDR3 spans 14 residues. Trimming took 3 bases from V and 6 from J; bases not matched to a gene: 6.